The sample holds one count of the clone carrying this TCR beta chain. Its antigen is currently unknown. These data belong to a study of shared clonotypes between healthy human individuals. Study findings and constraints: For naive CD4 cells, approximately 4.7% of clonotypes were shared across a handful of donors.

Sequenced by immunoSEQ multiplex PCR; TCRdb stores in-frame clones only, minus some. Of 2 million to 2.5 million clones in the sample, just under 95% are singletons; the top ten hold roughly 0.34%. The germline CDR1 and CDR2 sequences are SGHTA and FQGNSA. The CDR3 has 17 amino acids. The trim removed 5 bases at V and 4 bases at J, leaving 15 bases unmatched. This clonotype originated in a man between 18 and 35 years old in good health. Some clones in this sample may be carry-over from other donors' samples. V gene TRBV7-2 combines with J gene TRBJ2-5, with 8 bases that match TRBD2. Sequences were obtained from naive CD4+ T cells from PBMCs. The subset denotes: CD45RA+ positively selected. The CDR3 region is CASSPWGGTRTLETQYF. Here the CDR3 DNA reads TGTGCCAGCAGCCCCTGGGGTGGGACTAGGACTCTAGAGACCCAGTACTTC.